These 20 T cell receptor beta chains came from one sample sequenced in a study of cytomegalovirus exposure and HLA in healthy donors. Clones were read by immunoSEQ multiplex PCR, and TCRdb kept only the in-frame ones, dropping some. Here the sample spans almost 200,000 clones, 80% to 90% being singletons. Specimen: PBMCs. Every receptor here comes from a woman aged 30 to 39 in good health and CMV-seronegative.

CDR3 nucleotides: TGTGCCACCAGCACCTATTCCAGGGCTCGCGGTGAAAAACTGTTTTTT. Its translation is CATSTYSRARGEKLFF. The rearrangement uses TRBV15 and TRBJ1-4; maybe TRBD1 (5 bases). Trimming took off 4 bases at V and 7 bases at J, with 19 bases between the two ends. The CDR3 runs to 16 residues. CDR1 is LNHNV and CDR2 is YYDKDF in the germline V gene (reference sequence).

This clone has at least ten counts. In nucleotides, the CDR3 is TGCGCCAGCAGCCAAGTTTTGGCTCTTGGGAGATACGAGCAGTACTTC. It specifies CASSQVLALGRYEQYF. The V gene is TRBV4-1, the J gene TRBJ2-7, with TRBD2 as a possible D gene (5 bases). The CDR3 has 16 amino acids. CDR1 is MGHRA and CDR2 is YSYEKL in the germline V gene. With 1 base removed from V and 4 bases from J, the gap between germline ends came to 17 bases.

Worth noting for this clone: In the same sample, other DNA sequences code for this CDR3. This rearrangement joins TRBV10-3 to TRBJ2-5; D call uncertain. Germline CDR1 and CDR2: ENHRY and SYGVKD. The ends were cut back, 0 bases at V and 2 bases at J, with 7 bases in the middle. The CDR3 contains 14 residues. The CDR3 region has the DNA TGTGCCATCAGTGAGTCGAGACTTCAAGAGACCCAGTACTTC. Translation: CAISESRLQETQYF.

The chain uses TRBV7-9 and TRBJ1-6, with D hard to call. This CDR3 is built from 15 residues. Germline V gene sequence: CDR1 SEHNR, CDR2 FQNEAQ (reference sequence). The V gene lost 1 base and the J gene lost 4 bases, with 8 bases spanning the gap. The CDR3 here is CASSLGPGYNSPLHF. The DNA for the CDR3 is TGTGCCAGCAGCTTAGGGCCAGGATATAATTCACCCCTCCACTTT.

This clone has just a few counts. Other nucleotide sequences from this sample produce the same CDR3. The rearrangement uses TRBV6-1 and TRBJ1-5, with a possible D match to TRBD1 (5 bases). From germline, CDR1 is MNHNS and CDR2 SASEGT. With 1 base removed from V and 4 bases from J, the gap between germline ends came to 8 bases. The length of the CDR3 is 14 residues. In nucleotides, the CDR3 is TGTGCCAGCAGTGAAGGGGCAGGGAATCAGCCCCAGCATTTT. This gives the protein CASSEGAGNQPQHF.

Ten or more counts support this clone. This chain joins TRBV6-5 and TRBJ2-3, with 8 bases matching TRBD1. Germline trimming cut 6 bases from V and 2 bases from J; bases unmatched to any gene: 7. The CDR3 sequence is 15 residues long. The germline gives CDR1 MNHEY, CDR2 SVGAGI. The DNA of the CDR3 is TGTGCCAGCAGCCGACAGGGGACTTCCACAGATACGCAGTATTTT. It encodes CASSRQGTSTDTQYF.

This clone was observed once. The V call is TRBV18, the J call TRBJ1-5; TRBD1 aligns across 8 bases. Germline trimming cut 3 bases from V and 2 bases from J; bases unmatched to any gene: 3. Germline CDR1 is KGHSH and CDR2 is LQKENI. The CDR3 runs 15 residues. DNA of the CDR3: TGTGCCAGCTCACCCGACAGGGGCCGCAATCAGCCCCAGCATTTT. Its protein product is CASSPDRGRNQPQHF.

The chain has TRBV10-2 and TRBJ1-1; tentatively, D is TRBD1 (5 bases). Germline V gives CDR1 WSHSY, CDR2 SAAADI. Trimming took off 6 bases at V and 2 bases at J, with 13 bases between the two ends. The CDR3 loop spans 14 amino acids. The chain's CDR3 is CASRLETANTEAFF. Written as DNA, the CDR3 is TGCGCCAGCAGATTGGAGACAGCAAACACTGAAGCTTTCTTT.

As DNA, the CDR3 is TGTGCCAGTAGTATCACGGCGGGGTTCGGGAGCAATCAGCCCCAGCATTTT. This codes for CASSITAGFGSNQPQHF. This chain links TRBV19 with TRBJ1-5; D gene uncertain. Germline-derived CDR1 and CDR2 are LNHDA and SQIVND (reference sequence). The ends were cut back, 3 bases at V and 1 base at J, with 16 bases in the middle. The CDR3 spans 17 residues.

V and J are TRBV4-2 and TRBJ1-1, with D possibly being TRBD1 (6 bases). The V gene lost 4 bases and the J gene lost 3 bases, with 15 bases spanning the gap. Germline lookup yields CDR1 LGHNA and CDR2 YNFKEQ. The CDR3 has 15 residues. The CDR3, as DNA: TGTGCCAGCAGCCTAGACGGTCAGGGGTACACTGAAGCTTTCTTT. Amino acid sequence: CASSLDGQGYTEAFF.

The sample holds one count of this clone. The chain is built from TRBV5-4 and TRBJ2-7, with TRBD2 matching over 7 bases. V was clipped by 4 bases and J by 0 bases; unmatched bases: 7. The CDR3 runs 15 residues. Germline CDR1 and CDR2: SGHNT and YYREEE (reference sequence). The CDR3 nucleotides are TGTGCCAGCAGCCCGGACGGGAGGAGCTCCTACGAGCAGTACTTC. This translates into CASSPDGRSSYEQYF.

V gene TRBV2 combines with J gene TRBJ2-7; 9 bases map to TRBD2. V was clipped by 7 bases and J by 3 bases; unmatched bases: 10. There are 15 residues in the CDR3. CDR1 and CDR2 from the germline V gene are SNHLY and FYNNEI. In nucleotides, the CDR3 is TGTGCCAGCACCCCCATAGCGGGAGTGCGCTACGAGCAGTACTTC. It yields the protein CASTPIAGVRYEQYF.

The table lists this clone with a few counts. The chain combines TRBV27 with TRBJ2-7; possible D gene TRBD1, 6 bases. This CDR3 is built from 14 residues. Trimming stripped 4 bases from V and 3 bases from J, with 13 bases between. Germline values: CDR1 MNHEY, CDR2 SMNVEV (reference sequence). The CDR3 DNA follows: TGTGCCAGCAGTTCCGTGGACAGCATCTACGAGCAGTACTTC. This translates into CASSSVDSIYEQYF.

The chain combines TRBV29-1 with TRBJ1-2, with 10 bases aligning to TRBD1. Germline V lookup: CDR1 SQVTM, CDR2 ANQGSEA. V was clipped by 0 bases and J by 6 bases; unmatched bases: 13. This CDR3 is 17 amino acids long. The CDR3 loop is CSVEDRYGDRGFDGYTF. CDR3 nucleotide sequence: TGCAGCGTTGAAGATCGGTATGGGGACAGGGGTTTCGATGGCTACACCTTC.

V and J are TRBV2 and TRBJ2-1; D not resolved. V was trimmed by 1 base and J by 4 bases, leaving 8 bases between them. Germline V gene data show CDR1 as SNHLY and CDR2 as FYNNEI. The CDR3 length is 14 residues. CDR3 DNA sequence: TGTGCCAGCAGTGAAGGTAGCCATTACAATGAGCAGTTCTTC. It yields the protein CASSEGSHYNEQFF.

The DNA of the CDR3 is TGTGCCAGCAGCGTAGCAGAGGGGGCAGATGAGACCCAGTACTTC. It translates to CASSVAEGADETQYF. The V and J genes are TRBV9 and TRBJ2-5; 7 nucleotides line up with TRBD1. Germline CDR1 reads SGDLS; CDR2 reads YYNGEE. The V and J ends lost 0 bases and 5 bases, in that order; junction bases with no gene match: 7. The CDR3 covers 15 residues.

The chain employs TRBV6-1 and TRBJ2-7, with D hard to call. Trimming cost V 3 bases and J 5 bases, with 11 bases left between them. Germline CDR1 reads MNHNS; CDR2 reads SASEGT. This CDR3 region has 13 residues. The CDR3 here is CASSDPPVHEQYF. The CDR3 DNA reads TGTGCCAGCAGTGATCCCCCAGTTCACGAGCAGTACTTC.

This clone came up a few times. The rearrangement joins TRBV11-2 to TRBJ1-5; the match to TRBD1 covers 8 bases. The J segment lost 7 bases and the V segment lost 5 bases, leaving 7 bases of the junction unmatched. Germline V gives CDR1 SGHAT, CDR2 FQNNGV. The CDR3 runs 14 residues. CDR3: CASSHGQGWQPQHF. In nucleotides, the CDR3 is TGTGCCAGCAGCCACGGACAGGGTTGGCAGCCCCAGCATTTT.

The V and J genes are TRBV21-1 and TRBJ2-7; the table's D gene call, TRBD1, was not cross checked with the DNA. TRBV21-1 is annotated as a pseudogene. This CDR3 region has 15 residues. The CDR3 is CASSKGDRGSYEQYF. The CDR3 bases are TGTGCCAGCAGCAAAGGAGACAGGGGCTCCTACGAGCAGTACTTC.

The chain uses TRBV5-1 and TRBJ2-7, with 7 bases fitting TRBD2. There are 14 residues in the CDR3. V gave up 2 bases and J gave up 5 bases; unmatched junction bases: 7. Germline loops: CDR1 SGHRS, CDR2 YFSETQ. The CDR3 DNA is TGCGCCAGCAGCTTAGGGACTATCGCCCACGAGCAGTACTTC. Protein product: CASSLGTIAHEQYF.